The present T cell receptor beta chain was sequenced within a study of T cell responses to AZD1222 COVID-19 vaccine. The length of the CDR3 is 14 residues. V shed 2 bases, J shed 8 bases, and the junction held 3 bases outside the gene matches. From germline, CDR1 is MNHEY and CDR2 SVGAGI. Method: immunoSEQ multiplex PCR; TCRdb's copy keeps in-frame clones and lacks some. The sample lists about 100,000 clones; over 75% were seen once. The specimen was peripheral blood, collected on day 0 of AZD1222 vaccination. The rearrangement uses TRBV6-5 and TRBJ1-1; 12 bases align to TRBD1. This TCR came from an adult in good health. CDR3 nucleotide sequence: TGTGCCAGCAGTTACGGGACAGGGGGCGGCGAAGCTTTCTTT. Translation gives CASSYGTGGGEAFF.